These 9 T cell receptor beta chains share one sample of origin, sequenced in a study of OX40 agonist ivuxolimab in advanced cancers. Assay used: immunoSEQ multiplex PCR; TCRdb lists only in-frame clones, some missing. The sample consists of approximately 58,000 clones, 70% to 90% of them appearing once. The input for sequencing was CD4+ or CD8+ T cells sorted from blood, taken in a trial of the OX40 agonist ivuxolimab. The receptor set was obtained from an adult with an advanced solid tumor such as melanoma, head and neck, liver or kidney cancer.

This clone was seen a handful of times. The J gene is TRBJ1-2, the V gene TRBV5-1; 7 bases match TRBD1. The V and J ends lost 4 bases and 4 bases, in that order; junction bases with no gene match: 10. This CDR3 region has 15 residues. Germline V lookup: CDR1 SGHRS, CDR2 YFSETQ. The chain's CDR3 is CASSPPLSGGYGYTF. In nucleotides, the CDR3 is TGCGCCAGCAGCCCTCCCCTCTCAGGGGGCTATGGCTACACCTTC.

The gene calls are TRBV4-2 and TRBJ1-5, with unresolved D. Germline CDR1 and CDR2: LGHNA and YNFKEQ. The CDR3 totals 14 residues. Trimming took off 3 bases at V and 2 bases at J, with 8 bases between the two ends. The CDR3 sequence: CASSQEYGNQPQHF. CDR3 coding DNA: TGTGCCAGCAGCCAGGAATATGGCAATCAGCCCCAGCATTTT.

The V and J genes are TRBV28 and TRBJ2-4, with a weak D call TRBD1 (6 bases). Per germline, CDR1 MDHEN and CDR2 SYDVKM. V dropped 5 bases and J dropped 0 bases, with 14 bases sitting between them. The CDR3 is made up of 16 amino acids. For the CDR3, the DNA is TGTGCCAGCAGTCTGGGACACCGTTCAGCCAAAAACATTCAGTACTTC. Its protein product is CASSLGHRSAKNIQYF.

The chain recombines TRBV5-6 with TRBJ2-5; D gene unclear. Trimming removed 0 bases at V and 2 bases at J, with 5 bases between. This CDR3 comprises 13 residues. Germline CDR1 SGHDT, CDR2 YYEEEE. CDR3 DNA: TGTGCCAGCAGCTTGGGACCACAAGAGACCCAGTACTTC. This codes for CASSLGPQETQYF. The full variable domain, its missing parts supplied by reference TRBV5-6 and TRBJ2-5, is DAGVTQSPTHLIKTRGQQVTLRCSPKSGHDTVSWYQQALGQGPQFIFQYYEEEERQRGNFPDRFSGHQFPNYSSELNVNALLLGDSALYLCASSLGPQETQYFGPGTRLLVL.

The chain combines TRBV28 with TRBJ1-5, with 7 bases fitting TRBD1. Germline V lookup: CDR1 MDHEN, CDR2 SYDVKM. V trimming: 8 bases; J trimming: 5 bases; junction bases outside the gene matches: 3. The CDR3 extends over 12 amino acids. The CDR3 DNA reads TGTGCCAGCCGACAGGGAGATCAGCCCCAGCATTTT. This sequence encodes CASRQGDQPQHF.

The V and J genes are TRBV27 and TRBJ2-3, with D unresolved. This CDR3 has 12 residues. V lost 6 bases, J lost 5 bases, and 9 bases lay in between. Germline V gene lookup returns CDR1 MNHEY and CDR2 SMNVEV (reference sequence). The CDR3 sequence: CASSPPGDTQYF. Here the CDR3 DNA reads TGTGCCAGCAGCCCCCCAGGAGATACGCAGTATTTT.

V usage is TRBV7-9 and J usage is TRBJ2-5; D is uncertain. The V end lost 2 bases, the J end lost 5 bases, and 12 bases lay between the germline ends. CDR3 length: 14 residues. From germline, CDR1 is SEHNR and CDR2 FQNEAQ (reference sequence). CDR3 residues: CASSLPSRRETQYF. In DNA, the CDR3 is TGTGCCAGCAGCTTACCGTCCCGCAGGGAGACCCAGTACTTC.

The chain links TRBV6-6 to TRBJ2-7, with D possibly being TRBD1 or TRBD2 (5 bases each). Trimming cost V 6 bases and J 0 bases, with 12 bases left between them. The CDR3 has 14 residues. The germline CDR1 and CDR2 sequences are MNHNY and SVGAGI (reference sequence). The CDR3 protein is CASRGTLSSYEQYF. The CDR3 DNA sequence: TGTGCCAGCAGAGGGACCCTGAGCTCCTACGAGCAGTACTTC.

The gene calls are TRBV11-3 and TRBJ2-5, with D unresolved. In germline, CDR1 is SGHNT, CDR2 YENEEA. The ends were cut back, 0 bases at V and 2 bases at J, with 4 bases in the middle. The CDR3 is 13 amino acids. The CDR3 DNA sequence: TGTGCCAGCAGCTTAGAACAGCAAGAGACCCAGTACTTC. It is translated as CASSLEQQETQYF. Variable domain in full (rest from reference TRBV11-3 and TRBJ2-5): EAGVVQSPRYKIIEKKQPVAFWCNPISGHNTLYWYLQNLGQGPELLIRYENEEAVDDSQLPKDRFSAERLKGVDSTLKIQPAELGDSAVYLCASSLEQQETQYFGPGTRLLVL.